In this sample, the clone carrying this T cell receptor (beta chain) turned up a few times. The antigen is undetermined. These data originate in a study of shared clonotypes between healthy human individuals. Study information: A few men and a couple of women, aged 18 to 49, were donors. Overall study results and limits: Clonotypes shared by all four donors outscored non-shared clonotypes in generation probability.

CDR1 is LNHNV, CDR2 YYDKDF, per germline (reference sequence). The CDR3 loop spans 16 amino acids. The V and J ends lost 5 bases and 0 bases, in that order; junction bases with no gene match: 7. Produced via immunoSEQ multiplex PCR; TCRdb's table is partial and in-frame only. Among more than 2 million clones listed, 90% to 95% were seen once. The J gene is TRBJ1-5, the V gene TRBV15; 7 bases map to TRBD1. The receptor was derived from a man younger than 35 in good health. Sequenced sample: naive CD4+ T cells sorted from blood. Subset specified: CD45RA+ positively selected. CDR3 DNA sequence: TGTGCCACCAGCGTGGAACAGGGGAATAGCAATCAGCCCCAGCATTTT. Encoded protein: CATSVEQGNSNQPQHF.